The present T cell receptor beta chain was sequenced within a study of cytotoxic CD8 clonotypes in ibrutinib-treated CLL. Study results and caveats: Public clonotypes were rare and shrank or held steady on treatment. Measured clonality at baseline was greater than in age-matched healthy donors and tracked with circulating CD8+ T-cell counts. Patients with sustained remission and those progressing were sampled at differing times.

With respect to this clone: Its antigen remains unknown.

Only in-frame clones appear in the TCRdb table, and some are missing; sequencing was by immunoSEQ multiplex PCR. The sample lists around 70,000 clones; 90% were seen once. This TCR was sampled from a human donor with chronic lymphocytic leukemia. Sequencing used PBMCs, obtained after 12 months of ibrutinib treatment.

CDR3 residues: CASFSRGYTF. The CDR3 DNA sequence: TGTGCCAGCTTCTCCCGGGGCTACACCTTC. This chain uses TRBV2 with TRBJ1-2; D unclear. CDR1 is SNHLY, CDR2 FYNNEI, per germline. Trimming took off 8 bases at V and 8 bases at J, with 9 bases between the two ends. The CDR3 is made up of 10 amino acids. Complete variable domain (other parts from reference TRBV2 and TRBJ1-2): EPEVTQTPSHQVTQMGQEVILRCVPISNHLYFYWYRQILGQKVEFLVSFYNNEISEKSEIFDDQFSVERPDGSNFTLKIRSTKLEDSAMYFCASFSRGYTFGSGTRLTVV.